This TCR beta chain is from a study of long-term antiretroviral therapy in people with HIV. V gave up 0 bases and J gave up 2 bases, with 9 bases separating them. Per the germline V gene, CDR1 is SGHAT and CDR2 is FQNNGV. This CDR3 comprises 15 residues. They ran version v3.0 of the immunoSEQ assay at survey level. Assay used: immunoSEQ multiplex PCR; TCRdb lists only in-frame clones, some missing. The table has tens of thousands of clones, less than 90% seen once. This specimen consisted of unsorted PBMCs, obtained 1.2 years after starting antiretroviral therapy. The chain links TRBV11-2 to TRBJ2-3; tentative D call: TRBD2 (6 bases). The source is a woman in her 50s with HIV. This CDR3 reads CASSLEGLITDTQYF. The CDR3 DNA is TGTGCCAGCAGCTTAGAGGGACTGATCACAGATACGCAGTATTTT.